This entry lists 21 T cell receptor beta chains sequenced from one sample in a study of T cell changes during pregnancy in multiple sclerosis. The repertoire was sequenced with immunoSEQ multiplex PCR; TCRdb's copy has only in-frame clones and lacks some. The sample yields fewer than 45,000 clones, roughly 89% seen once. The sequenced sample was CD4+ T cells from peripheral blood mononuclear cells, obtained in the first trimester of pregnancy. The receptors derive from a female donor with multiple sclerosis, enrolled in a pregnancy study.

The V and J genes are TRBV28 and TRBJ1-2; D not resolved. V gave up 3 bases and J gave up 3 bases, with 8 bases separating them. CDR3 length equals 13 residues. Germline loops: CDR1 MDHEN, CDR2 SYDVKM. The CDR3 here is CASSFSSYYGYTF. The CDR3 DNA follows: TGTGCCAGCAGTTTTAGTAGTTACTATGGCTACACCTTC.

This clone was detected only a few times. The chain carries TRBV29-1 and TRBJ1-2; 9 bases line up with TRBD1. Germline trimming cut 3 bases from V and 6 bases from J; bases unmatched to any gene: 5. This CDR3 is built from 13 residues. Germline-derived CDR1 and CDR2 are SQVTM and ANQGSEA. This CDR3 is CSVEWGQGHGYTF. The CDR3 DNA sequence: TGCAGCGTTGAGTGGGGACAGGGTCATGGCTACACCTTC.

The rearrangement joins TRBV6-1 to TRBJ2-1; 9 nucleotides line up with TRBD2. V lost 7 bases to trimming and J lost 5 bases; unmatched junction nucleotides: 6. Germline V gene data show CDR1 as MNHNS and CDR2 as SASEGT. The CDR3 extends over 14 amino acids. This CDR3 is CASTRRGGDNEQFF. The CDR3 bases are TGTGCCAGCACAAGGCGGGGGGGGGACAATGAGCAGTTCTTC.

Notes on this clone: One junction end does not reproduce the germline sequence, and a read error may be involved. V is TRBV7-7 and J is TRBJ2-3, with D uncertain. The germline gives CDR1 SSHAT, CDR2 FNYEAQ (reference sequence). The CDR3 runs to 15 residues. CDR3 residues: CASSLDGGSTDTQYF. CDR3 in DNA: TGTGCTAGCAGCTTAGATGGCGGTAGCACAGATACGCAGTATTTT. The full variable domain, with the rest looked up from reference TRBV7-7 and TRBJ2-3, is GAGVSQSPRYKVTKRGQDVTLRCDPISSHATLYWYQQALGQGPEFLTYFNYEAQPDKSGLPSDRFSAERPEGSISTLTIQRTEQRDSAMYRCASSLDGGSTDTQYFGPGTRLTVL.

V gene TRBV9 combines with J gene TRBJ2-3; the match to TRBD2 covers 12 bases. Germline V gene lookup returns CDR1 SGDLS and CDR2 YYNGEE. The V and J ends lost 4 bases and 7 bases, in that order; junction bases with no gene match: 19. The CDR3 has 19 residues. CDR3 in DNA: TGTGCCAGCAGCCCAGGTGGGCTAGCGGGAGGGCTGGGTCGGAATACGCAGTATTTT. Protein product: CASSPGGLAGGLGRNTQYF.

This rearrangement joins TRBV6-1 to TRBJ2-5, with D possibly TRBD2 on 6 matching bases. The CDR3 contains 15 residues. V shed 6 bases and J shed 1 base, with 15 bases lying between them. CDR1 and CDR2 (germline): MNHNS, SASEGT. CDR3 loop: CASSAVGGIQETQYF. CDR3 in DNA: TGTGCCAGCAGCGCAGTTGGGGGGATCCAAGAGACCCAGTACTTC.

J is TRBJ2-1 and V is TRBV5-1; 10 bases fit TRBD2. Trimming at V came to 4 bases and at J to 4 bases, leaving 5 bases not matched to a gene. This CDR3 spans 15 amino acids. The germline V gene encodes CDR1 SGHRS and CDR2 YFSETQ. The CDR3 coding sequence is TGCGCCAGCAGCCTGACTAGCGGGCCTTACAATGAGCAGTTCTTC. Residues: CASSLTSGPYNEQFF.

The rearrangement joins TRBV5-4 to TRBJ1-2, with D perhaps TRBD1 (5 bases). In germline, CDR1 is SGHNT, CDR2 YYREEE (reference sequence). Trimming pared 3 bases from V and 8 bases from J, leaving 14 bases between. This CDR3 comprises 13 residues. DNA of the CDR3: TGTGCCAGCAGCTCCTGGGACTATGAGGGCTACACCTTC. It yields the protein CASSSWDYEGYTF.

V usage is TRBV11-2 and J usage is TRBJ1-5; 10 positions match TRBD1. Trimming at V came to 3 bases and at J to 4 bases, leaving 6 bases not matched to a gene. The CDR3 runs 16 residues. Germline values: CDR1 SGHAT, CDR2 FQNNGV. The CDR3 loop reads CASSLGDRGLNQPQHF. The CDR3 DNA sequence: TGTGCCAGCAGCTTGGGGGACAGGGGTTTGAATCAGCCCCAGCATTTT. Together with reference TRBV11-2 and TRBJ1-5, the CDR3 gives the full variable domain: EAGVAQSPRYKIIEKRQSVAFWCNPISGHATLYWYQQILGQGPKLLIQFQNNGVVDDSQLPKDRFSAERLKGVDSTLKIQPAKLEDSAVYLCASSLGDRGLNQPQHFGDGTRLSIL.

As for this clone: Other nucleotide sequences from this sample produce the same CDR3. The J gene is TRBJ1-4, the V gene TRBV7-2; unclear D gene. This CDR3 has 13 amino acids. The V end was cut by 1 base, the J end by 8 bases, with 8 bases between. Per germline, CDR1 SGHTA and CDR2 FQGNSA. The CDR3 region has the DNA TGTGCCAGCAGCTTAGTTGTATTCGAAAAACTGTTTTTT. Protein sequence: CASSLVVFEKLFF. Filled out from reference TRBV7-2 and TRBJ1-4, the complete variable domain reads GAGVSQSPSNKVTEKGKDVELRCDPISGHTALYWYRQSLGQGLEFLIYFQGNSAPDKSGLPSDRFSAERTGGSVSTLTIQRTQQEDSAVYLCASSLVVFEKLFFGSGTQLSVL.

The rearrangement joins TRBV28 to TRBJ2-5; D is uncertain. V lost 3 bases to trimming and J lost 5 bases, with 10 bases between them. Germline CDR1 MDHEN, CDR2 SYDVKM. This CDR3 has 13 residues. The CDR3 is CASSFQFHETQYF. CDR3 nucleotide sequence: TGTGCCAGCAGTTTTCAGTTCCATGAGACCCAGTACTTC.

This CDR3 reads CASSSLAGVSYNEQFF. The CDR3 DNA reads TGTGCCAGCAGCTCTCTAGCGGGAGTATCCTACAATGAGCAGTTCTTC. The genes are TRBV27 and TRBJ2-1; 10 nucleotides agree with TRBD2. The germline CDR1 and CDR2 sequences are MNHEY and SMNVEV (reference sequence). Trimming took 6 bases from V and 1 from J; bases not matched to a gene: 6. The CDR3 runs 16 residues.

This clone was picked up one time. The rearrangement joins TRBV5-1 to TRBJ2-3; possible D gene TRBD1, 5 bases. The CDR3 has 15 amino acids. Germline V gene lookup returns CDR1 SGHRS and CDR2 YFSETQ. Trimming stripped 5 bases from V and 2 bases from J, with 15 bases between. As DNA, the CDR3 is TGCGCCAGCAGAAGGGGCAGTATGGACACAGATACGCAGTATTTT. Amino acids: CASRRGSMDTDTQYF.

J is TRBJ2-1 and V is TRBV28; TRBD2 matches 12 bases. The CDR3 consists of 16 residues. Per the germline V gene, CDR1 is MDHEN and CDR2 is SYDVKM. V was pared by 4 bases and J by 7 bases, with 8 bases of the junction left unmatched. This CDR3 is CASSSSGRAVRNEQFF. DNA of the CDR3: TGTGCCAGCAGTTCTAGCGGGAGGGCGGTTCGGAATGAGCAGTTCTTC.

The chain carries TRBV6-1 and TRBJ2-7; the match to TRBD2 covers 8 bases. The CDR3 runs 14 residues. Losses at the gene ends were 8 bases for V and 3 bases for J; bases not matched to a gene: 9. Germline V gene sequence: CDR1 MNHNS, CDR2 SASEGT. In DNA, the CDR3 is TGTGCCAGCCTGAAGGGGCGGGAGGACTACGAGCAGTACTTC. It encodes CASLKGREDYEQYF.

The chain carries TRBV6-4 and TRBJ1-5; D may be TRBD1 (5 bases). Germline CDR1 reads MRHNA; CDR2 reads SNTAGT. CDR3 length: 13 amino acids. The V end was cut by 2 bases, the J end by 6 bases, with 8 bases between. DNA for the CDR3: TGTGCCAGCAGTGACAGGGGAGGTCAGCCCCAGCATTTT. It codes for CASSDRGGQPQHF.

In DNA form, the CDR3 reads TGTGCCAGTAGTATATTGGGGACAGGGGCGGGCAATCAGCCCCAGCATTTT. It specifies CASSILGTGAGNQPQHF. The chain recombines TRBV19 with TRBJ1-5; the match to TRBD1 covers 10 bases. The CDR3 extends over 17 amino acids. The V gene end was trimmed by 2 bases and the J gene end by 2 bases; junction bases not matched to a gene: 6. The germline gives CDR1 LNHDA, CDR2 SQIVND (reference sequence).

The rearrangement joins TRBV5-8 to TRBJ2-3; a possible D gene is TRBD1 (6 bases). The length of the CDR3 is 14 residues. V lost 4 bases, J lost 0 bases, and 9 bases lay in between. Germline CDR1 is SGHTS and CDR2 is YDEGEE. The CDR3 sequence is CASSPGQSTDTQYF. CDR3 nucleotide sequence: TGTGCCAGCAGCCCTGGACAGAGCACAGATACGCAGTATTTT.

This rearrangement joins TRBV5-4 to TRBJ2-7; TRBD1 agrees at 8 bases. V was pared by 3 bases and J by 3 bases, with 2 bases of the junction left unmatched. This CDR3 is 13 amino acids long. Germline loops: CDR1 SGHNT, CDR2 YYREEE (reference sequence). The CDR3 DNA reads as TGTGCCAGCAGCTCTGGACAGGGCTACGAGCAGTACTTC. Its protein product is CASSSGQGYEQYF.

The chain uses TRBV27 and TRBJ2-3; 7 positions agree with TRBD1. CDR1 and CDR2 from the germline V gene are MNHEY and SMNVEV (reference sequence). Trimming cost V 4 bases and J 4 bases; bases outside gene matches: 8. The CDR3 contains 15 residues. This chain's CDR3 is CASSSQGQGSDTQYF. In DNA, the CDR3 is TGTGCCAGCAGTTCACAGGGGCAAGGGTCAGATACGCAGTATTTT.

V usage is TRBV28 and J usage is TRBJ1-3, with TRBD1 identical over 9 bases. The trim removed 7 bases at V and 5 bases at J, leaving 9 bases unmatched. Germline V CDR1 and CDR2: MDHEN, SYDVKM. The CDR3 is 15 residues long. This CDR3 is CASTPSGTGRNTIYF. CDR3 sequence (DNA): TGTGCCAGCACCCCCTCCGGGACAGGGAGAAACACCATATATTTT.